These 13 T cell receptor beta chains were all obtained from the same sample, sequenced in a study of blood T cells in healthy people across ages. A second PCR, run for about 6 to 11 cycles, used a sample-barcoded 5' primer plus a J-beta primer mix. TCRdb recomputed calls from the 5' RACE reads with MiXCR, one row per CDR3 protein. The data show roughly 720,000 distinct CDR3 sequences, approximately 53% seen once. Sequenced material: blood. The receptor set was obtained from a man of 80 years or more in good health.

This chain's CDR3 is CASSQLELAARAQFF. The CDR3 region has the DNA TGCGCCAGCAGCCAGCTAGAACTAGCGGCAAGGGCGCAGTTCTTC. This chain connects TRBV4-1 to TRBJ2-1, with TRBD2 matching 8 bases. Per the germline V gene, CDR1 is MGHRA and CDR2 is YSYEKL. This CDR3 is built from 15 residues. The junction had 13 bases not matched to a gene; V was cut back by 3 bases and J by 12 bases.

Notes on this clonotype: An end of the junction does not agree with germline; a read error may underlie this. The V and J genes are TRBV10-3 and TRBJ2-1; 9 bases fit TRBD2. Germline CDR1 reads ENHRY; CDR2 reads SYGVKD. CDR3 length: 18 residues. The CDR3 here is CTISADTFLREGLNEQFF. CDR3 sequence (DNA): TGTACCATCAGTGCCGACACCTTCCTGCGGGAGGGCCTTAATGAGCAGTTCTTC.

The chain carries TRBV29-1 and TRBJ2-7; unclear D gene. V was pared by 6 bases and J by 1 base, with 10 bases between. This CDR3 contains 12 residues. Per the germline V gene, CDR1 is SQVTM and CDR2 is ANQGSEA. CDR3 residues: CSVVRPSYEQYF. Here the CDR3 DNA reads TGCAGCGTAGTTCGGCCGTCCTACGAGCAGTACTTC.

The V gene is TRBV7-9, the J gene TRBJ1-2; D ambiguous. V dropped 5 bases and J dropped 3 bases, with 10 bases sitting between them. The CDR3 is 13 residues long. CDR1 is SEHNR, CDR2 FQNEAQ, per germline (reference sequence). CDR3 nucleotide sequence: TGTGCCAGCAGCCTCGGAACCCACTATGGCTACACCTTC. This sequence encodes CASSLGTHYGYTF.

This chain links TRBV3-1 with TRBJ2-5, with D possibly TRBD1 on 6 matching bases. From germline, CDR1 is LGHDT and CDR2 YNNKEL (reference sequence). The CDR3 spans 16 residues. Trimming left V 0 bases short and J 11 bases short, with 22 bases between. The chain's CDR3 is CASSQDLETGRRQQYF. As DNA, the CDR3 is TGTGCCAGCAGCCAAGATCTGGAAACAGGGCGAAGACAACAGTACTTC.

The chain links TRBV18 to TRBJ2-4; 8 bases are shared with TRBD1. Near its end, the DNA agrees better with TRBJ2-7, so the J call may be wrong. The CDR3 is made up of 14 amino acids. Germline CDR1 is KGHSH and CDR2 is LQKENI. CDR3 loop: CASSLIATGGEQYF. The DNA for the CDR3 is TGTGCCAGCTCACTAATAGCCACAGGGGGCGAGCAGTACTTC.

This chain links TRBV20-1 with TRBJ2-2, with D perhaps being TRBD1 or TRBD2 (7 bases each). CDR3 length: 15 residues. V lost 0 bases to trimming and J lost 5 bases, with 13 bases between them. Germline V gene lookup returns CDR1 DFQATT and CDR2 SNEGSKA (reference sequence). The CDR3 loop is CSARDRQGGTGELFF. The CDR3 nucleotides are TGCAGTGCTAGAGATCGACAGGGAGGGACCGGGGAGCTGTTTTTT.

The V call is TRBV10-3, the J call TRBJ1-1; TRBD1 agrees at 7 bases. The germline CDR1 and CDR2 sequences are ENHRY and SYGVKD. V dropped 6 bases and J dropped 9; count of bases not matched to a gene: 7. This CDR3 spans 12 amino acids. DNA of the CDR3: TGTGCCATCAGGGCTACAGGGGAACAAGCTTTCTTT. Translation: CAIRATGEQAFF.

This clonotype was recorded a few times. V is TRBV29-1 and J is TRBJ2-7; D remains unclear. V was shortened by 1 base and J by 3 bases, with 4 bases between the two germline ends. This CDR3 is 11 amino acids long. The germline V gene has CDR1 SQVTM and CDR2 ANQGSEA. CDR3 DNA sequence: TGCAGCGTTGAAGGCAGCTACGAGCAGTACTTC. Protein product: CSVEGSYEQYF.

This rearrangement joins TRBV12-3 or TRBV12-4 to TRBJ1-5; a weak D match, TRBD1 (5 bases). This CDR3 contains 15 residues. V lost 5 bases, J lost 1 base, and 12 bases lay in between. CDR3 protein: CASSSRVGSNQPQHF. The CDR3 nucleotides are TGTGCCAGCAGTAGCAGGGTCGGGAGCAATCAGCCCCAGCATTTT.

This sequence joins TRBV10-3 and TRBJ2-1; the match to TRBD2 covers 11 bases. The CDR3 runs to 14 residues. CDR1 is ENHRY, CDR2 SYGVKD, per germline. V lost 6 bases and J lost 3; bases outside the gene matches: 1. CDR3 loop: CAIRLAGDYNEQFF. CDR3 coding DNA: TGTGCCATCAGACTAGCGGGGGACTACAATGAGCAGTTCTTC.

The V call is TRBV6-2 or TRBV6-3, the J call TRBJ2-1; D possibly corresponds to TRBD2 (5 bases). The CDR3 consists of 14 residues. Germline values: CDR1 MNHEY, CDR2 SVGEGT. Trimming left V 2 bases short and J 10 bases short, with 15 bases between. In DNA form, the CDR3 reads TGTGCCAGCAGTTACAGGGTAGCCCGCGGGGAGCAGTTCTTC. Translation: CASSYRVARGEQFF.

The V and J genes are TRBV20-1 and TRBJ1-5; 7 bases map to TRBD1. The V gene's germline CDR1 is DFQATT and CDR2 SNEGSKA (reference sequence). The trim removed 5 bases at V and 8 bases at J, leaving 6 bases unmatched. The CDR3 contains 12 residues. CDR3 bases: TGCAGTGCTCACAGGGGAGGGGAGCCCCAGCATTTT. This sequence encodes CSAHRGGEPQHF.